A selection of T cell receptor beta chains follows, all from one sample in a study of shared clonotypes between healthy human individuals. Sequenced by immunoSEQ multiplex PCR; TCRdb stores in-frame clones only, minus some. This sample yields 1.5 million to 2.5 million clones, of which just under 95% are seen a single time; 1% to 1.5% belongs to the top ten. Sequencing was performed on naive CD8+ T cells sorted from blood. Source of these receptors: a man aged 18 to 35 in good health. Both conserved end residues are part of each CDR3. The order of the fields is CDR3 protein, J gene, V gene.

CDR3: CASSYSSGAPYNEQFF
J: TRBJ2-1
V: TRBV6-5

CDR3: CASSHGSYEQYF
J: TRBJ2-7
V: TRBV7-9

CDR3: CASSLWGESYEQYF
J: TRBJ2-7
V: TRBV11-2

CDR3: CAWGPAQNSPLHF
J: TRBJ1-6
V: TRBV30

CDR3: CASTHAMMTADRPNYGYTF
J: TRBJ1-2
V: TRBV7-9

CDR3: CASSLVSGQGFYEQYF
J: TRBJ2-7
V: TRBV7-6

CDR3: CASSPLLYEKLFF
J: TRBJ1-4
V: TRBV27

CDR3: CASSQGGANYGYTF
J: TRBJ1-2
V: TRBV4-1

CDR3: CASSSGANTEAFF
J: TRBJ1-1
V: TRBV6-6

CDR3: CASSLAPSYEQYF
J: TRBJ2-7
V: TRBV5-1